The T cell receptor beta chain described here comes from a study of cytomegalovirus exposure and HLA in healthy donors (dated by TCRdb to about 2017). Notes on the research overall: An earlier analysis of approximately 590 of the donors reported 250 to 300 Gb of sequence data and 117 million unique TCR beta sequences from 150 million to 200 million T cells. Among some 410 genotyped donors of the cohort, an average of about 220,000 unique TCR beta nucleotide sequences was sequenced per donor, of which 15% to 20% were non-productive. To predict cytomegalovirus infection status, the study combined high-throughput TCR immunosequencing, statistical association of individual TCRs with disease status, and machine learning. Class I and class II HLA loci were covered by the typing at four-digit resolution. In addition to the first cohort of hundreds of subjects, a separate validation cohort of around 110 different subjects was used. Rather than drawing on any new phenotypic data, the later analysis identified candidate immune exposures from TCR beta sequences and the way those sequences occurred across donors. The study used immunosequencing to profile the T cell repertoires of approximately 630 subjects and linked those repertoires to cytomegalovirus serostatus. All discovery cohort repertoires had been generated using a single sequencing platform. Typing coverage differed by locus: A, B, C, DRB1 and DQB1 were typed in roughly 620-630 donors, DQA1 in 500 to 550, DPA1 in 606, and DPB1 in roughly 450. Of the 300 to 450 genotyped donors, around 81% fell in the genetic ancestry cluster associated with self-reported Caucasian donors. In an earlier analysis of a few hundred of the donors, high-throughput TCR beta sequencing was used to judge whether each TCR beta V gene segment behaved as functional or pseudogenic. Roughly five DR-DQ haplotypes were treated as single units for association and clustering because of strong linkage in the cohort. The study aimed to test whether cataloging public T cell receptors could reveal signatures of past pathogen exposure. Donor age, sex, ethnicity and CMV serostatus were compiled together with the repertoire data. Approximately 300 gigabases of sequencing data and 78 million or so unique TCR sequences were included in an early release covering roughly 600 HLA-typed donors. A later genetic analysis used genome-wide SNP genotypes for about three fifths of the 666 donors, treating that subset as a discovery cohort. To study patterns of TCR occurrence, a later analysis re-analyzed previously published TCR beta repertoires from 666 donors and added high-resolution HLA genotyping. What the authors observed across the whole study: When HLA alleles, especially DR and DQ, strongly co-occurred, TCR associations were difficult to assign to individual alleles. In a later analysis, several top co-occurrence clusters were reported to appear linked to parvovirus B19, influenza, CMV and Epstein-Barr virus. The classifier was reported to diagnose cytomegalovirus status with high specificity and sensitivity in both the original and validation cohorts. The authors suggested that the approach could potentially be generalized to other disease states and immunological phenotypes. CMV serostatus was the only immune exposure information available for the cohort. Because the 87-base-pair reads could not distinguish some IMGT-functional V segments, including TRBV6-2 and TRBV6-3, those segments were excluded. According to a later genetic analysis, donors in an Asian-associated ancestry cluster had fewer N-insertions in productive TCRs than the roughly 670-donor mean. In an earlier analysis of approximately 590 of the donors, most TCR beta V segments appeared in productive rearrangements about 87% or about 30% of the time, broadly matching IMGT annotations. Sequencing depth was assumed to be roughly uniform across donors in the presence/absence analyses, though that assumption may not hold. In a later analysis, most CMV-associated TCR beta chains were found to appear HLA-restricted, with HLA associations seemingly driven largely by CMV exposure. The sequencing pipeline was judged likely to have produced a cluster of highly shared sequence variants as a technical artifact. In a later analysis, HLA-associated TCR beta chains were found to be more clonally expanded and to have lower generation probabilities than equally common non-associated chains. While some public TCRs were present in many individuals, most TCR sequences turned up only very rarely across donors. HLA typing was unavailable for some donors at each locus, so association tests used only the typed subset. The study listed 164 TCR beta chains as associated with cytomegalovirus. According to a later analysis, TCR association rates differed among HLA loci, with DRB1 alleles showing the most associated TCRs and HLA-C alleles showing the fewest. A later genetic analysis associated a missense DCLRE1C variant with V-gene and J-gene trimming of TCR beta chains, and an independent cohort replicated the association. Specific HLA alleles were associated with 18,000 or so TCR beta sequences at a false discovery rate of 0.05 in a later analysis. Approximately 18 rarely observed V segments, including chromosome 9 orphons, were excluded from the earlier analysis of approximately 500 of the donors because counts were too low. Only TCR beta chains were sequenced in this cohort, and the absence of alpha or paired-chain data limited detectable features. Linkage disequilibrium might explain the correlated functional status among segregating V segments, but an unknown experimental factor could not be ruled out. A further reported finding was that TCR beta sequences accurately predicted the HLA-A and HLA-B alleles for most subjects in the first cohort. In vitro tests confirmed that a few of the cytomegalovirus-associated TCR beta chains recognize cytomegalovirus antigens.

The cohort comprised fewer than 700 healthy bone marrow donors. At the time of sampling, all cohort members were nominally healthy, though unrecorded immune exposures were likely present. The donor was CMV seronegative and belonged to the group of 350 or so seronegative cohort members. A peripheral blood sample was provided by each donor, and peripheral blood mononuclear cells were used for TCR beta sequencing. Genomic DNA was extracted from the blood cell samples with the Qiagen DNeasy Blood Extraction Kit. This clone has a handful of counts. Which antigen it targets is not known. The input lacks base qualities; no much larger clone sits a single base away. Taken from the germline V gene, the CDR1 and CDR2 loops are SGHTA and FQGNSA. The CDR3 sequence holds 17 residues, the cysteine and phenylalanine included. Only the CDR3 portion is preserved as DNA: 51 bases, with reading frame beginning at the first base. A distance of 13 bases separates the germline ends of V and J, which lose 1 base and 0 bases respectively.

The library relied on the immunoSEQ multiplex PCR assay. The multiplex PCR relied on a mix of 60 forward primers for TCR Vbeta segments and 13 reverse primers for TCR Jbeta segments. Amplification of the CDR3 region of rearranged TCR beta genes was performed with a multiplex PCR assay on genomic DNA. The amplified TCR beta libraries were sequenced on the Illumina HiSeq System as 87-base-pair reads. Regarding the original processing steps: A later analysis counted around 72 million unique TCR beta chains across the 666 repertoires, and 10 million to 12 million of these chains were shared by at least two donors. To remove PCR and sequencing errors, raw reads were error-corrected and collapsed into unique sequences using a nearest-neighbor algorithm that merged closely related sequences. V, D and J gene segments were assigned by aligning CDR3 sequences to IMGT reference sequences. For a sequence to be retained, a match of at least six nucleotides to both a V gene segment and a J gene segment was required. A rearrangement was called productive if the CDR3 had no stop codons and remained in frame with V and J, and every other rearrangement was called non-productive. CDR3 was defined by IMGT convention, running from the second conserved V-encoded cysteine to the conserved J-encoded phenylalanine. The earlier analysis of about 590 of the donors excluded sequences that lacked an unambiguous match to a single V gene segment. In an earlier analysis of approximately 590 of the donors, a V segment was called functional when productive rearrangements were above 56.7%, and segregating when the standard deviation between donors exceeded 5%. A statistical classification framework was built for diagnosing cytomegalovirus status from the catalog of TCR beta chain sequences. V and J gene assignment, in a later analysis, came from comparing TCR nucleotide sequences with IMGT/GENE-DB human TR gene sequences. In a later analysis, CDR3 sequences and most-parsimonious VDJ recombination scenarios were assigned using the TCRdist pipeline. In a later analysis, each TCR beta chain was defined by its CDR3 amino acid sequence together with its V-gene family, and reads without a unique V-gene family were excluded. A later analysis removed 550 to 700 highly shared, low-generation-probability nucleotide sequences to deal with suspected cross-contamination and a sequencing artifact. In a later analysis, a clonal expansion index for each public chain was calculated from normalized within-repertoire ranks of inferred template counts. Generation probabilities in a later analysis came from a VDJ recombination model fitted to out-of-frame rearrangements, and those results were checked against IGoR. A later analysis scored TCR-TCR, TCR-HLA and TCR-CMV co-occurrence with hypergeometric tests, applying a repertoire-size bias correction to TCR pairs. In a later analysis, false discovery rates were estimated by permuting HLA or CMV assignments 20 times. In a later analysis, co-occurring TCRs were grouped using DBSCAN, and TCRdist sequence similarity was added for clustering within HLA-allele-positive subsets. Co-occurrence clustering excluded repertoires with fewer than 30,000 or more than 120,000 public chains, plus five with anomalous nucleotide sharing. Sourced from immuneACCESS, this table was stored by TCRdb with only in-frame sequences that have V and J called. A share of the clones is absent; for the studies checked, an unresolved V gene accounts for under half, and the remainder has no known explanation. Clone size and V and J calls were adopted from that table, with D and trimming inferred from the DNA. The sample table shows 150,000 to 200,000 clones, and over 60% are seen once. Less than 1% of the sample lies in the top ten.

The TCR comes from a female donor in good health and CMV-seronegative. This chain joins TRBV7-2 to TRBJ1-3; tentative D gene TRBD1, with 6 bases matching. Sequenced input: PBMCs. The sequence in DNA is TGTGCCAGCAGCTTAGTCGGGGGAGGGGGCTCTGGAAACACCATATATTTT. This sequence encodes CASSLVGGGGSGNTIYF.